This T cell receptor beta chain was found in a study of CD8 T cells in Susac syndrome. Study observations and caveats: The TCR sequencing and HLA analysis in the study involved a relatively small number of individuals, as the study acknowledged.

The controls were healthy donors who were matched for age and sex. On this clonotype itself: Its antigen remains unknown.

With random hexamers, reverse transcription was performed on about 0.45 to 1 ug of RNA. The authors amplified TCR beta CDR3 across 54 Vbeta and 13 Jbeta using immunoSEQ multiplex PCR. A single record per CDR3 protein comes from TCRdb applying MiXCR to the immunoSEQ multiplex PCR reads. This sample has some 150,000 distinct CDR3 sequences; approximately 95% occur once, and the top ten carry roughly 0.29%. The sequence came from a human donor in good health. The specimen sequenced was CD8+ T cells from PBMCs.

The CDR3 sequence is CAWSVSPSGSYEQYF. DNA of the CDR3: TGTGCCTGGAGTGTTTCTCCTAGCGGCTCCTACGAGCAGTACTTC. V usage is TRBV30 and J usage is TRBJ2-7; 7 bases match TRBD2. The length of the CDR3 is 15 residues. Germline assignment: CDR1 GTSNPN and CDR2 SVGIG (reference sequence). V shed 0 bases and J 0 bases; nucleotides not matched to a gene: 5.